This is a list of T cell receptor beta chains from one sample in a study of T cells after yellow fever vaccination. TCRdb independently ran MiXCR on the 5' RACE reads; one entry per CDR3 protein. The table shows approximately 300,000 distinct CDR3 sequences, with about 6.9% occurring only once. This material consisted of PBMCs, taken about 49 days after the first yellow fever vaccination. Every receptor here comes from a young man who received the YFV17D yellow fever vaccine. Both conserved end residues are trimmed from each CDR3. Each record gives: J gene, clone size, V gene, CDR3 length, CDR3 protein. A row's size may be missing; if present it is once, few, many or a size class.

j_gene: TRBJ2-3
abundance: NA
v_gene: TRBV3-1
len: 13
CDR3aa: ASCPGAIGSDTQY

j_gene: TRBJ2-1
abundance: NA
v_gene: TRBV12-3/TRBV12-4
len: 13
CDR3aa: ASSLGGVYNNEQF

j_gene: TRBJ2-5
abundance: many
v_gene: TRBV6-5
len: 13
CDR3aa: ASSYLGTAGETQY

j_gene: TRBJ2-3
abundance: NA
v_gene: TRBV6-5
len: 14
CDR3aa: ASSPGLAGGVDTQY

j_gene: TRBJ2-2
abundance: few
v_gene: TRBV5-1
len: 17
CDR3aa: ASSLVGSASGAATGELF

j_gene: TRBJ2-5
abundance: few
v_gene: TRBV5-4
len: 14
CDR3aa: ASRLTAGGIQETQY

j_gene: TRBJ2-3
abundance: NA
v_gene: TRBV24-1
len: 13
CDR3aa: ATSTGQGVTDTQY

j_gene: TRBJ2-1
abundance: few
v_gene: TRBV7-3
len: 13
CDR3aa: ASSRRGDAYNEQF

j_gene: TRBJ2-2
abundance: NA
v_gene: TRBV3-1
len: 12
CDR3aa: ASSRRGADGELF

j_gene: TRBJ2-3
abundance: NA
v_gene: TRBV12-3/TRBV12-4
len: 11
CDR3aa: ASSPSLGNTQY

j_gene: TRBJ2-2
abundance: NA
v_gene: TRBV27
len: 15
CDR3aa: ASSPGPREENTGELF

j_gene: TRBJ2-6
abundance: many
v_gene: TRBV15
len: 14
CDR3aa: ATSRGRYSGANVLT

j_gene: TRBJ2-1
abundance: few
v_gene: TRBV7-9
len: 14
CDR3aa: ASSHIRGPRYNEQF

j_gene: TRBJ1-1
abundance: few
v_gene: TRBV12-3/TRBV12-4
len: 13
CDR3aa: ASSLVSGQGTEAF

j_gene: TRBJ2-1
abundance: few
v_gene: TRBV6-2/TRBV6-3
len: 13
CDR3aa: ASSYVGGLDNEQF

j_gene: TRBJ2-3
abundance: few
v_gene: TRBV30
len: 12
CDR3aa: AWSVLPTGDTQY

j_gene: TRBJ2-6
abundance: NA
v_gene: TRBV19
len: 11
CDR3aa: ASSIRWEASLT

j_gene: TRBJ2-5
abundance: NA
v_gene: TRBV7-2
len: 13
CDR3aa: ASSFVPTFQETQY

j_gene: TRBJ2-5
abundance: many
v_gene: TRBV12-3/TRBV12-4
len: 10
CDR3aa: ASRGLQETQY

j_gene: TRBJ2-3
abundance: few
v_gene: TRBV29-1
len: 12
CDR3aa: SVDSGGAADTQY

j_gene: TRBJ2-3
abundance: NA
v_gene: TRBV11-1
len: 13
CDR3aa: ASSSHDRGYDTQY

j_gene: TRBJ2-7
abundance: NA
v_gene: TRBV6-6
len: 10
CDR3aa: ASSYGTYEQY